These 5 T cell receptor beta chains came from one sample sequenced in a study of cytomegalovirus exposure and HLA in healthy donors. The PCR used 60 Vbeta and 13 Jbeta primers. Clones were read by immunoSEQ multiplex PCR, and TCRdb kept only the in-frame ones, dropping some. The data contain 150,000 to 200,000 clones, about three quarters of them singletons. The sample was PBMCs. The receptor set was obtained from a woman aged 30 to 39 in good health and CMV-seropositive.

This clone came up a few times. DNA for the CDR3: TGTGCCACCCTAGCGGAGCCGATCACCGGGGAGCTGTTTTTT. It is translated as CATLAEPITGELFF. The chain combines TRBV15 with TRBJ2-2; 7 nucleotides match TRBD2. Looked up from germline, CDR1 is LNHNV and CDR2 is YYDKDF (reference sequence). The V segment lost 8 bases and the J segment 4 bases; nucleotides outside the gene matches: 7. This CDR3 has 14 amino acids.

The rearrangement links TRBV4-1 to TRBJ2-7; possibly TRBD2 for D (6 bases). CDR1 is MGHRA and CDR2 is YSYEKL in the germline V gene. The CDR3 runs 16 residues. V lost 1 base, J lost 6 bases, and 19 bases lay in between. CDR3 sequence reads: CASSQVLRDPLGEQYF. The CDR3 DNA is TGCGCCAGCAGCCAAGTCTTGCGGGACCCCCTGGGCGAGCAGTACTTC.

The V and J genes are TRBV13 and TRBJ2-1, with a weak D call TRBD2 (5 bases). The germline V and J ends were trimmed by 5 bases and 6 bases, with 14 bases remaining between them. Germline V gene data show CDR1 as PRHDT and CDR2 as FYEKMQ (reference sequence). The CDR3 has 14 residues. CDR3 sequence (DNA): TGTGCCAGCAGCCCGGGTGAACGGGGCAATGAGCAGTTCTTC. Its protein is CASSPGERGNEQFF.

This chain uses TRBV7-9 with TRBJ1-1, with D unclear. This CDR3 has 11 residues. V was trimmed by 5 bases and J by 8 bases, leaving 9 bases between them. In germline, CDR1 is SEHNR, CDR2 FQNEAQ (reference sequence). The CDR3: CASSPLGEAFF. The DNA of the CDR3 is TGTGCCAGCAGCCCCCTCGGGGAAGCTTTCTTT.

CDR3 nucleotide sequence: TGTGCCAGTAGTATGAAGCGGGAGCGCCACGAGCAGTACTTC. It encodes CASSMKRERHEQYF. The V and J genes are TRBV19 and TRBJ2-7; TRBD2 aligns across 8 bases. This CDR3 contains 14 residues. The trim removed 3 bases at V and 5 bases at J, leaving 6 bases unmatched. The germline V gene encodes CDR1 LNHDA and CDR2 SQIVND (reference sequence).